The 25 T cell receptor beta chains given below trace back to one sample, sequenced in a study of cytomegalovirus exposure and HLA in healthy donors. With 60 Vbeta and 13 Jbeta primers, the PCR was carried out. Sequencing used immunoSEQ multiplex PCR; TCRdb keeps in-frame clones, though not all of them. The sample includes more than 95,000 clones, more than 80% of them seen just once. Sample: PBMCs. Source of these receptors: a man aged 18 to 30 in good health and CMV-seronegative.

CDR3 residues: CASSVGRETGYTF. The CDR3 DNA follows: TGTGCCAGCAGCGTAGGACGGGAGACTGGCTACACCTTC. The chain combines TRBV9 with TRBJ1-2; D call uncertain. Trimming left V 0 bases short and J 7 bases short, with 10 bases between. Germline CDR1 and CDR2: SGDLS and YYNGEE. The CDR3 is made up of 13 amino acids.

DNA of the CDR3: TGCGCCAGCAGCAGAGATAGCGGGAGTTTAAATGAGCAGTTCTTC. Protein sequence: CASSRDSGSLNEQFF. The rearrangement links TRBV5-1 to TRBJ2-1; 9 bases fit TRBD2. The CDR3 is made up of 15 amino acids. CDR1 and CDR2 from the germline V gene are SGHRS and YFSETQ. With V trimmed by 4 bases and J by 7 bases, 9 bases remained unmatched.

This chain links TRBV28 with TRBJ1-5; TRBD1 is a possible D gene (5 bases). Germline CDR1 MDHEN, CDR2 SYDVKM. The CDR3 loop spans 15 amino acids. Trimming cost V 2 bases and J 7 bases, with 15 bases left between them. CDR3 sequence (DNA): TGTGCCAGCAGTTTACCAGGGCGCGGTTCCCAGCCCCAGCATTTT. Protein product: CASSLPGRGSQPQHF.

J is TRBJ1-1 and V is TRBV19; no definite D call. From germline, CDR1 is LNHDA and CDR2 SQIVND (reference sequence). The CDR3 has 15 residues. Trimming removed 5 bases at V and 8 bases at J, with 21 bases between. The CDR3 sequence is CASSSFGAKSPEAFF. For the CDR3, the DNA is TGTGCCAGTAGTTCCTTCGGTGCCAAAAGCCCCGAAGCTTTCTTT.

V usage is TRBV7-2 and J usage is TRBJ2-1, with D perhaps matching TRBD2 (6 bases). This CDR3 is 15 amino acids long. CDR1 and CDR2 from the germline V gene are SGHTA and FQGNSA. Trimming removed 1 base at V and 7 bases at J, with 14 bases between. Here the CDR3 DNA reads TGTGCCAGCAGCTTAGATAGCGGAAGCCCTAATGAGCAGTTCTTC. It is translated as CASSLDSGSPNEQFF.

The chain carries TRBV7-8 and TRBJ2-4, with a possible D match to TRBD1 (5 bases). This CDR3 region has 17 residues. CDR1 is SGHVS and CDR2 is FQNEAQ in the germline V gene. The V and J ends lost 6 bases and 1 base respectively, with 19 bases between them. In DNA form, the CDR3 reads TGTGCCAGCAGTAATAGAGTGTCAGGGTGGGCCAAAAACATTCAGTACTTC. It translates to CASSNRVSGWAKNIQYF.

The rearrangement uses TRBV28 and TRBJ2-7, with 10 bases that match TRBD1. V lost 5 bases, J lost 1 base, and 5 bases stayed unmatched. The CDR3 contains 15 residues. The germline V gene encodes CDR1 MDHEN and CDR2 SYDVKM. In DNA form, the CDR3 reads TGTGCCAGCAGTAGGTCGGGACAGGGGTCCTACGAGCAGTACTTC. The encoded protein is CASSRSGQGSYEQYF.

V gene TRBV11-3 combines with J gene TRBJ2-1; D is ambiguous. The germline gives CDR1 SGHNT, CDR2 YENEEA. V shed 1 base and J shed 0 bases, with 7 bases lying between them. The CDR3 is 15 amino acids. DNA for the CDR3: TGTGCCAGCAGCTTAGGCCAGATCTCCTACAATGAGCAGTTCTTC. It specifies CASSLGQISYNEQFF. Full variable domain (outside the CDR3, taken from reference TRBV11-3 and TRBJ2-1): EAGVVQSPRYKIIEKKQPVAFWCNPISGHNTLYWYLQNLGQGPELLIRYENEEAVDDSQLPKDRFSAERLKGVDSTLKIQPAELGDSAVYLCASSLGQISYNEQFFGPGTRLTVL.

This clone was counted between two and nine times. This CDR3 reads CASSLKSGGREQYF. The CDR3, as DNA: TGTGCCAGCAGCTTAAAATCGGGGGGCAGGGAGCAGTACTTC. The J gene is TRBJ2-7, the V gene TRBV7-2, with D possibly TRBD2 on 7 matching bases. Germline values: CDR1 SGHTA, CDR2 FQGNSA. The V end was cut by 2 bases, the J end by 7 bases, with 15 bases between. The CDR3 loop spans 14 amino acids.

The rearrangement uses TRBV9 and TRBJ1-2; 9 bases are a match to TRBD1. This CDR3 has 14 residues. Germline-derived CDR1 and CDR2 are SGDLS and YYNGEE. The J segment lost 7 bases and the V segment lost 3 bases, leaving 7 bases of the junction unmatched. The CDR3 loop reads CASSAWTGELGYTF. The CDR3 DNA is TGTGCCAGCAGCGCCTGGACAGGGGAGCTTGGCTACACCTTC.

This rearrangement joins TRBV6-6 to TRBJ1-5, with 10 bases aligning to TRBD1. The CDR3 sequence is 15 residues long. V shed 8 bases, J shed 1 base, and the junction held 5 bases outside the gene matches. The germline gives CDR1 MNHNY, CDR2 SVGAGI (reference sequence). The DNA of the CDR3 is TGTGCCAGCGTACCGGGACAGGGGAGCAATCAGCCCCAGCATTTT. Protein: CASVPGQGSNQPQHF.

This clone was observed a few times. The gene calls are TRBV4-1 and TRBJ2-7; D gene unclear. Germline-derived CDR1 and CDR2 are MGHRA and YSYEKL. The ends were cut back, 0 bases at V and 3 bases at J, with 12 bases in the middle. CDR3 length equals 15 residues. CDR3 protein: CASSQDLAVSYEQYF. CDR3 DNA sequence: TGCGCCAGCAGCCAAGATTTGGCAGTAAGCTACGAGCAGTACTTC.

This clone came up a few times. The genes are TRBV2 and TRBJ1-1, with D perhaps matching TRBD1 (5 bases). Between the trimmed V and J ends, which lost 1 base and 10 bases, there was a span of 13 bases. Germline lookup yields CDR1 SNHLY and CDR2 FYNNEI. The CDR3 has 13 amino acids. The CDR3 nucleotides read TGTGCCAGCAGTGAAGGTTGGGGGGAAGGAGCTTTCTTT. It translates to CASSEGWGEGAFF. The full variable domain, rest sourced from reference TRBV2 and TRBJ1-1, is EPEVTQTPSHQVTQMGQEVILRCVPISNHLYFYWYRQILGQKVEFLVSFYNNEISEKSEIFDDQFSVERPDGSNFTLKIRSTKLEDSAMYFCASSEGWGEGAFFGQGTRLTVV.

The V gene is TRBV5-5, the J gene TRBJ2-7; 10 bases are a match to TRBD2. J was trimmed by 3 bases and V by 4 bases; bases with no gene match: 10. This CDR3 has 16 residues. CDR1 is SGHKS and CDR2 is YYEKEE in the germline V gene (reference sequence). The CDR3 reads CASSPVASGSYYEQYF. The CDR3, as DNA: TGTGCCAGCAGCCCTGTCGCTAGCGGGAGTTACTACGAGCAGTACTTC.

The chain carries TRBV4-1 and TRBJ1-2; D not resolved. CDR1 is MGHRA and CDR2 is YSYEKL in the germline V gene. Trimming left V 7 bases short and J 3 bases short, with 18 bases between. This CDR3 is 15 amino acids long. The CDR3 spells CASTAREGKYYGYTF. The CDR3 DNA reads as TGCGCCAGCACCGCAAGGGAGGGCAAGTACTATGGCTACACCTTC.

This clone was detected a few times. The rearrangement joins TRBV29-1 to TRBJ2-1; 11 nucleotides align to TRBD2. Germline V lookup: CDR1 SQVTM, CDR2 ANQGSEA. V lost 3 bases, J lost 4 bases, and 14 bases stayed unmatched. The CDR3 loop spans 18 amino acids. In DNA form, the CDR3 reads TGCAGCGTTGAGTTAGCGGGAGGGCCCTCCTCCTCTTACAATGAGCAGTTCTTC. This gives the protein CSVELAGGPSSSYNEQFF.

This chain links TRBV5-1 with TRBJ2-7; 11 bases match TRBD2. Germline V lookup: CDR1 SGHRS, CDR2 YFSETQ. With V trimmed by 5 bases and J by 0 bases, 4 bases remained unmatched. This CDR3 spans 15 amino acids. DNA of the CDR3: TGCGCCAGCAGAGCGGGACTAGCGGACTCCTACGAGCAGTACTTC. It specifies CASRAGLADSYEQYF. Based on the CDR3 plus reference TRBV5-1 and TRBJ2-7, the full variable domain is KAGVTQTPRYLIKTRGQQVTLSCSPISGHRSVSWYQQTPGQGLQFLFEYFSETQRNKGNFPGRFSGRQFSNSRSEMNVSTLELGDSALYLCASRAGLADSYEQYFGPGTRLTVT.

The V call is TRBV4-3, the J call TRBJ2-7; the match to TRBD2 covers 7 bases. CDR3 size: 16 residues. The junction had 7 bases not matched to a gene; V was cut back by 0 bases and J by 2 bases. The germline gives CDR1 LGHNA, CDR2 YSLEER. CDR3 in DNA: TGCGCCAGCAGCCAAGATGGGGGGGGGTCTCCCTACGAGCAGTACTTC. This encodes CASSQDGGGSPYEQYF.

This rearrangement joins TRBV9 to TRBJ2-7; 8 bases line up with TRBD2. Unmatched junction bases numbered 4, after V lost 0 bases and J lost 5 bases. CDR1 is SGDLS, CDR2 YYNGEE, per germline. This CDR3 contains 14 residues. CDR3 in amino acids: CASSVAGGPHEQYF. The DNA for the CDR3 is TGTGCCAGCAGCGTAGCGGGAGGGCCCCACGAGCAGTACTTC.

The chain employs TRBV7-8 and TRBJ2-5, with 9 bases lining up with TRBD2. The CDR3 runs to 17 residues. V lost 5 bases to trimming and J lost 0 bases; unmatched junction nucleotides: 10. Per germline, CDR1 SGHVS and CDR2 FQNEAQ. CDR3 sequence reads: CASSRRNGGRDQETQYF. The CDR3, as DNA: TGTGCCAGCAGCCGCAGAAATGGCGGGAGGGACCAAGAGACCCAGTACTTC.

The chain is built from TRBV19 and TRBJ2-2; D is possibly TRBD1 (6 bases). In germline, CDR1 is LNHDA, CDR2 SQIVND (reference sequence). V lost 2 bases and J lost 4, with 8 bases in between. The CDR3 runs to 14 residues. The CDR3 nucleotides are TGTGCCAGTAGTATACGAGGGGGCACCGGGGAGCTGTTTTTT. This sequence encodes CASSIRGGTGELFF.

The gene calls are TRBV28 and TRBJ1-5; no clear D gene. Germline values: CDR1 MDHEN, CDR2 SYDVKM. CDR3 length: 18 residues. The V end was cut by 3 bases, the J end by 0 bases, with 18 bases between. In nucleotides, the CDR3 is TGTGCCAGCAGTTTGGTCACCCTAAGCGGGCATAGCAATCAGCCCCAGCATTTT. Protein sequence: CASSLVTLSGHSNQPQHF.

This clone occurred once. The chain joins TRBV6-6 to TRBJ1-1; a weak D match, TRBD1 (5 bases). V was trimmed by 7 bases and J by 3 bases, leaving 21 bases between them. CDR1 is MNHNY, CDR2 SVGAGI, per germline (reference sequence). The CDR3 is 16 amino acids. CDR3 residues: CASIPDQGLGDTEAFF. The CDR3 nucleotides are TGTGCCAGCATCCCGGACCAGGGCCTTGGGGACACTGAAGCTTTCTTT.

The rearrangement links TRBV10-2 to TRBJ2-7; 11 bases align to TRBD2. Germline V gene lookup returns CDR1 WSHSY and CDR2 SAAADI. The CDR3 is 14 amino acids. J gave up 2 bases and V 5 bases, and 2 bases lay outside the gene matches. CDR3 coding DNA: TGCGCCAGCAGTACTAGCGGGAGAACCTACGAGCAGTACTTC. Residues: CASSTSGRTYEQYF.

This clone has a handful of counts. This chain joins TRBV6-1 and TRBJ2-7, with D possibly matching TRBD1 (6 bases). Germline CDR1 and CDR2: MNHNS and SASEGT. V was pared by 6 bases and J by 3 bases, with 12 bases between. CDR3 size: 13 residues. The CDR3, as DNA: TGTGCCAGCAGCAGACAGGTCCTCTACGAGCAGTACTTC. As protein: CASSRQVLYEQYF.